These 16 T cell receptor beta chains came from one sample sequenced in a study of long-term antiretroviral therapy in people with HIV. The libraries were made with immunoSEQ v3.0 at survey level. The method was immunoSEQ multiplex PCR; TCRdb's version includes in-frame clones alone and lacks a portion of them. Of just over 20,000 clones in the sample, roughly 78% were seen once. Here the sequenced sample was unsorted PBMCs, taken 4.1 years after starting antiretroviral therapy. The receptors come from a woman in her 40s with HIV.

V usage is TRBV5-6 and J usage is TRBJ2-5; 11 bases fit TRBD2. Unmatched junction bases numbered 9, after V lost 4 bases and J lost 4 bases. The CDR3 runs to 16 residues. CDR1 and CDR2 from the germline V gene are SGHDT and YYEEEE. CDR3 in DNA: TGTGCCAGCAGCCAACCGAATAGCGGGGGGGCAGAGACCCAGTACTTC. Translation gives CASSQPNSGGAETQYF.

The chain combines TRBV4-1 with TRBJ2-7; maybe TRBD2 (5 bases). The CDR3 is 16 residues long. The V end lost 2 bases, the J end lost 3 bases, and 17 bases lay between the germline ends. CDR1 is MGHRA, CDR2 YSYEKL, per germline. The CDR3: CASSQIPNRGFYEQYF. The CDR3 DNA sequence: TGCGCCAGCAGCCAAATCCCGAACCGGGGATTCTACGAGCAGTACTTC.

As to this clone: A read error may produce the germline difference seen at one junction end. The genes are TRBV9 and TRBJ2-2; possible D gene TRBD2, 5 bases. The germline V gene encodes CDR1 SGDLS and CDR2 YYNGEE. The CDR3 covers 13 residues. CDR3 sequence reads: CASSVGSTGKLFF. The CDR3 DNA is TGTGCCAGCAGCGTGGGAAGCACCGGGAAGCTGTTTTTT.

The table lists this clone with a few counts. The V call is TRBV6-5, the J call TRBJ1-1; D is uncertain. The CDR3 is 15 residues long. Germline CDR1 MNHEY, CDR2 SVGAGI. The V end was cut by 0 bases, the J end by 4 bases, with 12 bases between. CDR3 in amino acids: CASSYSTHSFTEAFF. Here the CDR3 DNA reads TGTGCCAGCAGTTACTCGACCCACAGTTTCACTGAAGCTTTCTTT.

V is TRBV4-3 and J is TRBJ1-1, with unresolved D. V lost 0 bases and J lost 7, with 9 bases in between. The V gene's germline CDR1 is LGHNA and CDR2 YSLEER. This CDR3 spans 13 amino acids. In nucleotides, the CDR3 is TGCGCCAGCAGCCAAGATCTCTACAGTGAAGCTTTCTTT. Its translation is CASSQDLYSEAFF.

This rearrangement joins TRBV5-5 to TRBJ2-5, with D perhaps being TRBD1 or TRBD2 (7 bases each). The CDR3 extends over 16 amino acids. Germline V gives CDR1 SGHKS, CDR2 YYEKEE (reference sequence). V was trimmed by 0 bases and J by 1 base, leaving 13 bases between them. CDR3 bases: TGTGCCAGCAGCTTGGTTCAGGGGGAGGGCCAAGAGACCCAGTACTTC. Translating gives CASSLVQGEGQETQYF.

The chain couples TRBV15 to TRBJ2-1, with no clear D. The CDR3 loop spans 15 amino acids. Trimming left V 0 bases short and J 8 bases short, with 14 bases between. Looked up from germline, CDR1 is LNHNV and CDR2 is YYDKDF (reference sequence). The CDR3 is CATSRDAPHFDEQFF. For the CDR3, the DNA is TGTGCCACCAGCAGAGATGCGCCCCACTTTGATGAGCAGTTCTTC. The full variable domain, in which reference TRBV15 and TRBJ2-1 provide the parts outside the CDR3, is DAMVIQNPRYQVTQFGKPVTLSCSQTLNHNVMYWYQQKSSQAPKLLFHYYDKDFNNEADTPDNFQSRRPNTSFCFLDIRSPGLGDTAMYLCATSRDAPHFDEQFFGPGTRLTVL.

For this clone: A read error may account for a junction end that differs from germline. V gene TRBV6-6 combines with J gene TRBJ1-2; D gene unclear. The CDR3 extends over 14 amino acids. Germline assignment: CDR1 MNHNY and CDR2 SVGAGI (reference sequence). This chain's CDR3 is CASSYSESNYGYTF. The CDR3 DNA reads as TGTGCCAGCAGCTACTCGGAGTCTAACTATGGCTACACCTTC.

V usage is TRBV2 and J usage is TRBJ1-1; 8 bases are shared with TRBD1. The V segment lost 6 bases and the J segment 2 bases; nucleotides outside the gene matches: 8. The V gene's germline CDR1 is SNHLY and CDR2 FYNNEI. The CDR3 sequence is 15 residues long. The CDR3 sequence is CASRKETGVNTEAFF. CDR3 in DNA: TGTGCCAGCAGGAAGGAGACAGGGGTTAACACTGAAGCTTTCTTT.

V is TRBV7-8 and J is TRBJ1-3; perhaps TRBD1 as D (5 bases). Trimming pared 5 bases from V and 1 base from J, leaving 21 bases between. The CDR3 length is 18 residues. CDR1 is SGHVS, CDR2 FQNEAQ, per germline. As DNA, the CDR3 is TGTGCCAGCAGCGTTCTGGGGGAAGCCCGGAGATCTGGAAACACCATATATTTT. Translating gives CASSVLGEARRSGNTIYF.

The chain combines TRBV4-1 with TRBJ2-4; TRBD1 might be the D (6 bases). The V gene's germline CDR1 is MGHRA and CDR2 YSYEKL. The V end was cut by 1 base, the J end by 8 bases, with 12 bases between. CDR3 size: 14 residues. The CDR3 region has the DNA TGCGCCAGCAGCCAAGTAACAGGGTTAGACATTCAGTACTTC. This codes for CASSQVTGLDIQYF.

The genes are TRBV5-1 and TRBJ2-1; D gene ambiguous. V gave up 0 bases and J gave up 10 bases, with 5 bases separating them. The CDR3 is 11 residues long. The V gene's germline CDR1 is SGHRS and CDR2 YFSETQ. CDR3: CASSLASEQFF. As DNA, the CDR3 is TGCGCCAGCAGCTTGGCGTCAGAGCAGTTCTTC.

The chain couples TRBV6-1 to TRBJ2-1; 10 nucleotides line up with TRBD2. V was clipped by 8 bases and J by 9 bases; unmatched bases: 10. This CDR3 contains 14 residues. Germline CDR1 MNHNS, CDR2 SASEGT. The CDR3 is CASWPSGSSGEQFF. Here the CDR3 DNA reads TGTGCCAGCTGGCCTAGCGGGAGCTCCGGTGAGCAGTTCTTC.

V and J are TRBV29-1 and TRBJ2-5, with 7 bases aligning to TRBD2. From germline, CDR1 is SQVTM and CDR2 ANQGSEA. Trimming took 4 bases from V and 7 from J; bases not matched to a gene: 6. CDR3 length equals 12 residues. The CDR3 reads CSVVPTGGTQYF. The CDR3 nucleotides read TGCAGCGTTGTCCCAACGGGGGGGACCCAGTACTTC.

The chain is built from TRBV6-5 and TRBJ2-7; D gene uncertain. The CDR3 covers 11 residues. The V end lost 5 bases, the J end lost 3 bases, and 5 bases lay between the germline ends. From germline, CDR1 is MNHEY and CDR2 SVGAGI. This CDR3 is CASSRDYEQYF. The CDR3 DNA follows: TGTGCCAGCAGTAGGGACTACGAGCAGTACTTC.

In regard to this clone: Sequence at one end of the junction differs from germline and may be a read error. The chain is built from TRBV18 and TRBJ2-6; no reliable D call. This CDR3 has 15 residues. The germline gives CDR1 KGHSH, CDR2 LQKENI. The CDR3 reads CASTPPGSGANVLTF. CDR3 DNA: TGTGCCAGCACACCCCCAGGCTCTGGGGCCAACGTCCTGACTTTC.